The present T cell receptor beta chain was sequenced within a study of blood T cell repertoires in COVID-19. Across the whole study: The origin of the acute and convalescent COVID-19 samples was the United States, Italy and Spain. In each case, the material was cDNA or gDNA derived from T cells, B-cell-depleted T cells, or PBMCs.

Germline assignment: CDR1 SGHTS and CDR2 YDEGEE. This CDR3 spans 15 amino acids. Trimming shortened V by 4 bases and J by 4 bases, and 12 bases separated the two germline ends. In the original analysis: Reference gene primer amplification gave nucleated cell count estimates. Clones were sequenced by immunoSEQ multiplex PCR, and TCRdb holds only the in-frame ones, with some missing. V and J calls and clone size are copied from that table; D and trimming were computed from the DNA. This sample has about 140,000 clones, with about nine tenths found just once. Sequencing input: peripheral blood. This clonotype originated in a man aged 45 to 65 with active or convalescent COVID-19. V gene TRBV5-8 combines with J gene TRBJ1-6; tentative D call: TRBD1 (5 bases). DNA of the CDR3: TGTGCCAGCAGCCTGGGGGGGGGTTATAATTCACCCCTCCACTTT. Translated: CASSLGGGYNSPLHF.